One sample yielded the 9 T cell receptor beta chains listed below, sequenced in a study of shared clonotypes between healthy human individuals. Positively selected for CCR7, the CD45RO-negative cells used as naive CD8 cells excluded terminally differentiated effector memory CD45RA+ cells. Assay: immunoSEQ multiplex PCR; the TCRdb copy retains only in-frame clones and omits some. Counted here are roughly 2.1 million clones, about 93% occurring once; the ten biggest clones make up roughly 1.8%. The sequenced sample was naive CD8+ T cells from PBMCs. These receptors all come from a man aged 18 to 30 in good health. Some clones in this sample may be carry-over from other donors' samples.

This chain links TRBV19 with TRBJ2-7; 10 nucleotides match TRBD1. The CDR3 runs to 14 residues. V shed 3 bases and J 5 bases; nucleotides not matched to a gene: 4. The germline gives CDR1 LNHDA, CDR2 SQIVND (reference sequence). The DNA of the CDR3 is TGTGCCAGTAGTATGGGGACAGGGGCCCACGAGCAGTACTTC. It codes for CASSMGTGAHEQYF.

This chain connects TRBV7-9 to TRBJ1-2; D remains ambiguous. Germline values: CDR1 SEHNR, CDR2 FQNEAQ (reference sequence). CDR3 size: 14 residues. The V and J ends lost 2 bases and 2 bases respectively, with 9 bases between them. The CDR3 loop reads CASSLPGVNYGYTF. CDR3 sequence (DNA): TGTGCCAGCAGCTTACCGGGCGTCAACTATGGCTACACCTTC.

V usage is TRBV4-1 and J usage is TRBJ1-5, with unresolved D. The CDR3 totals 15 residues. The germline V and J ends were trimmed by 4 bases and 6 bases, with 16 bases remaining between them. Germline CDR1 and CDR2: MGHRA and YSYEKL. In DNA, the CDR3 is TGCGCCAGCAGCCCGGATACTGGGGTTGGTCAGCCCCAGCATTTT. Protein product: CASSPDTGVGQPQHF.

The chain employs TRBV28 and TRBJ2-7; the match to TRBD2 covers 9 bases. The germline CDR1 and CDR2 sequences are MDHEN and SYDVKM. The CDR3 is 19 amino acids. Trimming cost V 4 bases and J 6 bases; bases outside gene matches: 22. In DNA form, the CDR3 reads TGTGCCAGCAGTTACCACGGGGGTAGCGGGAGAATATCTAAGGGCGAGCAGTACTTC. It codes for CASSYHGGSGRISKGEQYF.

The J gene is TRBJ2-3, the V gene TRBV9; 12 nucleotides align to TRBD2. This CDR3 comprises 16 residues. CDR1 SGDLS and CDR2 YYNGEE come from the germline V gene. Germline trimming cut 3 bases from V and 5 bases from J; bases unmatched to any gene: 7. The CDR3 DNA follows: TGTGCCAGCAGCGCTCCTAGCGGGAGGGATGTAGATACGCAGTATTTT. Its protein product is CASSAPSGRDVDTQYF.

J is TRBJ1-1 and V is TRBV10-3; no clear D gene. V gave up 7 bases and J gave up 2 bases, with 14 bases separating them. This CDR3 comprises 14 residues. Germline lookup yields CDR1 ENHRY and CDR2 SYGVKD. The CDR3 loop reads CAIMSGEPNTEAFF. For the CDR3, the DNA is TGTGCCATCATGTCAGGCGAGCCAAACACTGAAGCTTTCTTT.

The chain joins TRBV9 to TRBJ2-4; D is perhaps TRBD1 or TRBD2 (5 bases each). CDR1 and CDR2 (germline): SGDLS, YYNGEE. V dropped 0 bases and J dropped 8 bases, with 12 bases sitting between them. This CDR3 has 14 residues. CDR3 amino acids: CASSVEGPRHIQYF. CDR3 DNA: TGTGCCAGCAGCGTAGAGGGACCACGCCACATTCAGTACTTC.

Comments on this clone: It is unclear where the CDR3 begins or ends on the DNA, so no DNA is shown, and the CDR3 is as TCRdb lists it. The CDR3 loop reads CASSFGSGGEETQYF. The V call is TRBV27, the J call TRBJ2-5; the tabulated D call, TRBD2, remains unverified against the DNA. Germline lookup yields CDR1 MNHEY and CDR2 SMNVEV (reference sequence). A total of 15 residues make up the CDR3, ends included.

A note on this clone: In the same sample, other DNA sequences code for this CDR3. The V gene is TRBV28, the J gene TRBJ1-5; 10 bases align to TRBD1. Germline CDR1 is MDHEN and CDR2 is SYDVKM. After removal of 6 bases from V and 6 bases from J, the junction contained 5 bases not matched to a gene. The CDR3 runs to 14 residues. CDR3 amino acids: CASSLGQGVQPQHF. DNA of the CDR3: TGTGCCAGCAGCCTCGGACAGGGGGTTCAGCCCCAGCATTTT.